The next 13 T cell receptor beta chains were all read from a single sample in a study of T cells in Graves' hyperthyroidism and ophthalmopathy. Amplification targeted TCR beta CDR3 regions from RNA transcripts. HTBI primers were employed in a first-round RT-PCR of the TCR CDR3. TCRdb reanalysed the multiplex PCR reads using MiXCR and keeps one entry per CDR3 protein. This table holds over 550,000 distinct CDR3 sequences, around 17% found once. The sample comprised blood. These receptors came from a woman under 30 with Graves' hyperthyroidism.

This clonotype was observed many times. This chain uses TRBV7-2 with TRBJ2-7, with 9 bases identical to TRBD2. CDR3 length: 13 residues. After removal of 6 bases from V and 2 bases from J, the junction contained 2 bases not matched to a gene. Germline V gives CDR1 SGHTA, CDR2 FQGNSA. CDR3 region: CASRGGGAYEQYF. CDR3 nucleotides: TGTGCCAGCAGAGGCGGGGGGGCCTACGAGCAGTACTTC.

J is TRBJ1-1 and V is TRBV19; no firm D call. This CDR3 comprises 15 residues. Germline CDR1 is LNHDA and CDR2 is SQIVND (reference sequence). Deletions cut 0 bases from V and 1 base from J, with 9 bases between. The DNA of the CDR3 is TGTGCCAGTAGTATAGATCTGGCAGGGAACACTGAAGCTTTCTTT. Amino acids: CASSIDLAGNTEAFF.

This clonotype was counted many times. The chain uses TRBV20-1 and TRBJ2-1; 12 nucleotides align to TRBD2. V was pared by 3 bases and J by 4 bases, with 4 bases of the junction left unmatched. Per germline, CDR1 DFQATT and CDR2 SNEGSKA (reference sequence). The CDR3 consists of 15 residues. CDR3 protein: CSARGTSGLYNEQFF. CDR3 in DNA: TGCAGTGCTAGGGGGACTAGCGGGTTATACAATGAGCAGTTCTTC.

This clonotype was seen a few times. The V gene is TRBV27, the J gene TRBJ2-1, with a possible D match to TRBD2 (6 bases). The CDR3 length is 16 residues. The V gene's germline CDR1 is MNHEY and CDR2 SMNVEV (reference sequence). V lost 8 bases, J lost 7 bases, and 24 bases lay in between. In DNA form, the CDR3 reads TGTGCCAGCGTCTCCCACGCGGGTAGCGGAGCAAATGAGCAGTTCTTC. This encodes CASVSHAGSGANEQFF.

This clonotype turned up a few times. V and J are TRBV28 and TRBJ2-1, with 7 nucleotides matching TRBD2. Germline trimming cut 5 bases from V and 3 bases from J; bases unmatched to any gene: 10. The CDR3 has 16 amino acids. Germline V CDR1 and CDR2: MDHEN, SYDVKM. The CDR3 loop is CASSNPLATNYNEQFF. CDR3 sequence (DNA): TGTGCCAGCAGTAACCCACTAGCGACCAACTACAATGAGCAGTTCTTC.

This rearrangement joins TRBV29-1 to TRBJ2-5; TRBD1 might be the D (5 bases). CDR3 length equals 16 residues. The V gene lost 6 bases and the J gene lost 1 base, with 21 bases spanning the gap. Germline V CDR1 and CDR2: SQVTM, ANQGSEA. The CDR3 sequence: CSVPKQGRAFQETQYF. CDR3 DNA sequence: TGCAGCGTCCCCAAGCAGGGCAGGGCTTTCCAAGAGACCCAGTACTTC. Combining the CDR3 with reference TRBV29-1 and TRBJ2-5 gives the whole variable domain SAVISQKPSRDICQRGTSLTIQCQVDSQVTMMFWYRQQPGQSLTLIATANQGSEATYESGFVIDKFPISRPNLTFSTLTVSNMSPEDSSIYLCSVPKQGRAFQETQYFGPGTRLLVL.

The chain links TRBV29-1 to TRBJ2-7; 10 bases fit TRBD1. The CDR3 runs 14 residues. Germline CDR1 and CDR2: SQVTM and ANQGSEA. The V and J ends lost 4 bases and 3 bases, in that order; junction bases with no gene match: 6. CDR3 region: CSVAGTGVNYEQYF. CDR3 sequence (DNA): TGCAGCGTTGCCGGGACAGGGGTAAACTACGAGCAGTACTTC.

Many counts were recorded for this clonotype. The chain has TRBV11-2 and TRBJ2-7; the match to TRBD2 covers 9 bases. Looked up from germline, CDR1 is SGHAT and CDR2 is FQNNGV. The CDR3 sequence is 16 residues long. The J segment lost 3 bases and the V segment lost 4 bases, leaving 10 bases of the junction unmatched. The CDR3 region is CASSWQPGLADYEQYF. The CDR3 DNA reads TGTGCCAGCAGCTGGCAACCGGGACTAGCTGACTACGAGCAGTACTTC.

This chain joins TRBV27 and TRBJ2-4; maybe TRBD2 (6 bases). Looked up from germline, CDR1 is MNHEY and CDR2 is SMNVEV (reference sequence). The CDR3 runs 14 residues. Trimming removed 6 bases at V and 0 bases at J, with 9 bases between. As DNA, the CDR3 is TGTGCCAGCAGAGCGGGTCTAGCCAAAAACATTCAGTACTTC. Encoded protein: CASRAGLAKNIQYF.

This clonotype was seen many times. This chain joins TRBV2 and TRBJ1-1; 7 bases fit TRBD1. This CDR3 is 15 amino acids long. From germline, CDR1 is SNHLY and CDR2 FYNNEI. The junction had 8 bases not matched to a gene; V was cut back by 5 bases and J by 2 bases. CDR3 nucleotides: TGTGCCAGCAGTTCCGCCAGGGGGGATAACACTGAAGCTTTCTTT. This gives the protein CASSSARGDNTEAFF.

The rearrangement links TRBV7-3 to TRBJ2-3; 9 bases line up with TRBD2. Germline assignment: CDR1 SGHTA and CDR2 FQGTGA. CDR3 length equals 17 residues. Trimming at V came to 5 bases and at J to 2 bases, leaving 11 bases not matched to a gene. CDR3 bases: TGTGCCAGCAGCCGAGGTGCGCGGGGGGGCCCCACAGATACGCAGTATTTT. Translating gives CASSRGARGGPTDTQYF.

This clonotype was detected a few times. The genes are TRBV12-3 or TRBV12-4 and TRBJ1-2; D might be TRBD1 (5 bases). The CDR3 has 15 residues. Trimming pared 4 bases from V and 4 bases from J, leaving 16 bases between. This chain's CDR3 is CASSSRDLEFYGYTF. The CDR3 DNA reads TGTGCCAGCAGTTCCCGGGACTTGGAATTCTATGGCTACACCTTC.

Worth noting for this clonotype: Just one base apart from a much larger clone, this may be a read error. The chain couples TRBV29-1 to TRBJ2-5; no clear D. The closer fit of TRBJ2-1 to the DNA end suggests the J call may be wrong. Germline CDR1 SQVTM, CDR2 ANQGSEA. This CDR3 is 12 amino acids long. CDR3 DNA: TGCAGCGAGTGGTCAGGCCAAGACACCCAGTTCTTC. Translation: CSEWSGQDTQFF.